These 2 T cell receptor beta chains came from one sample sequenced in a study of pediatric ulcerative colitis. Measured with immunoSEQ multiplex PCR; TCRdb has only the in-frame clones, and not every one. This sample yields over 35,000 clones, of which approximately 87% are seen a single time; approximately 25% belongs to the top ten. Sequencing was performed on blood. These receptors were collected from a girl aged 5 to 17 with moderate ulcerative colitis.

About this clone: Compared with germline, one end of the junction differs, possibly owing to a read error. The chain uses TRBV6-1 and TRBJ1-2; TRBD1 aligns across 9 bases. The CDR3 consists of 13 residues. The germline gives CDR1 MNHNS, CDR2 SASEGT. The CDR3 bases are TGTGCCAGCAGTGAAGCCTGGGACAGGGTTATCAAATTC. This gives the protein CASSEAWDRVIKF.

This clone occurred a few times. The V and J genes are TRBV19 and TRBJ2-2; D is undetermined. Germline V gene sequence: CDR1 LNHDA, CDR2 SQIVND (reference sequence). The CDR3 has 11 residues. The V gene lost 5 bases and the J gene lost 7 bases, with 5 bases spanning the gap. CDR3 region: CASSVVGELFF. CDR3 bases: TGTGCCAGTAGTGTCGTCGGGGAGCTGTTTTTT.